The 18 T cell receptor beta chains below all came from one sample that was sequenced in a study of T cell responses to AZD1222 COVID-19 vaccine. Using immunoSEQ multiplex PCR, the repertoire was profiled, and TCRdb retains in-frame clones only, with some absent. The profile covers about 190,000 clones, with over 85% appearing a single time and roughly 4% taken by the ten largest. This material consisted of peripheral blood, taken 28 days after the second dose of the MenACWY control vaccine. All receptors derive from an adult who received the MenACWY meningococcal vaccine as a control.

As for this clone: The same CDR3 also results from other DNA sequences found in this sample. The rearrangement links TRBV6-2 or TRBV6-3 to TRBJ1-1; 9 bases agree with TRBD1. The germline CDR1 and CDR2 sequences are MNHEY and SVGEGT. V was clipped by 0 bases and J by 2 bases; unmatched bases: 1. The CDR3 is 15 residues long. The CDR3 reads CASSYSGQGNTEAFF. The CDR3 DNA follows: TGTGCCAGCAGTTACTCGGGACAGGGAAACACTGAAGCTTTCTTT.

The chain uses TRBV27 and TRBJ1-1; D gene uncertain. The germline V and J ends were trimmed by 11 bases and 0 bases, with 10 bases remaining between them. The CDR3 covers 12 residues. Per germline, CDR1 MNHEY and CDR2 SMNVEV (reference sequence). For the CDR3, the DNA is TGTGCCTCGGTGGGGTTGAACACTGAAGCTTTCTTT. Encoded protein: CASVGLNTEAFF.

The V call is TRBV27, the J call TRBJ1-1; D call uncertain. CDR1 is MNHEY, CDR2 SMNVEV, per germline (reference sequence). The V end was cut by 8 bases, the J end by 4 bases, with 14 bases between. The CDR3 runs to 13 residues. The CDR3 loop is CASHFRLGTEAFF. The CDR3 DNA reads TGTGCCAGCCACTTCCGGCTGGGCACTGAAGCTTTCTTT.

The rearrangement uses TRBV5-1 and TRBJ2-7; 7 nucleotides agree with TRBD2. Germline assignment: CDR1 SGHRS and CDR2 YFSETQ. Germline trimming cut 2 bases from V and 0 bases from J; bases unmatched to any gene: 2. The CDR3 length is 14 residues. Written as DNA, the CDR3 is TGCGCCAGCAGCTTAGCGGGGAGCTCCTACGAGCAGTACTTC. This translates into CASSLAGSSYEQYF.

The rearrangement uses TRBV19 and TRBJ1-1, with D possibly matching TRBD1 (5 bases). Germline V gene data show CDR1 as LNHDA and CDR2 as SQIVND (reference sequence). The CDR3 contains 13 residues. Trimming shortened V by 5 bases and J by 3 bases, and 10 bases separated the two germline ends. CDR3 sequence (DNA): TGTGCCAGTAGTTTTTCGGGGGACACTGAAGCTTTCTTT. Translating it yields CASSFSGDTEAFF. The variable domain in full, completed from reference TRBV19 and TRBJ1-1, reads DGGITQSPKYLFRKEGQNVTLSCEQNLNHDAMYWYRQDPGQGLRLIYYSQIVNDFQKGDIAEGYSVSREKKESFPLTVTSAQKNPTAFYLCASSFSGDTEAFFGQGTRLTVV.

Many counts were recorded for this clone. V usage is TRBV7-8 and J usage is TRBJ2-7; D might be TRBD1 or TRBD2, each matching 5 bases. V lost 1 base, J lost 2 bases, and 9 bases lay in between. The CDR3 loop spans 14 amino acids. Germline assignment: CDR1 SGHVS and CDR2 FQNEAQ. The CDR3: CASSLVGTTYEQYF. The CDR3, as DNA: TGTGCCAGCAGCTTAGTCGGGACCACCTACGAGCAGTACTTC.

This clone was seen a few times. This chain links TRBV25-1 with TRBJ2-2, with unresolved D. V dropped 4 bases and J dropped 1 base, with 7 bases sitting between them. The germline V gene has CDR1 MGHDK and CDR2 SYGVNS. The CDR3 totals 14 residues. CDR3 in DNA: TGTGCCAGCAGTGCCGACATGAACACCGGGGAGCTGTTTTTT. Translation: CASSADMNTGELFF.

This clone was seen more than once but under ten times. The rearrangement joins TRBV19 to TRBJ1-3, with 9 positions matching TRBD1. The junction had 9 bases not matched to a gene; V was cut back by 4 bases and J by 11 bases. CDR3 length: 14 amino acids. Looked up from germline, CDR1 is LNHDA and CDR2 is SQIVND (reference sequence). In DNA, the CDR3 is TGTGCCAGTAGTACCCCCGGGACAGGGTATGCCATATATTTT. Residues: CASSTPGTGYAIYF.

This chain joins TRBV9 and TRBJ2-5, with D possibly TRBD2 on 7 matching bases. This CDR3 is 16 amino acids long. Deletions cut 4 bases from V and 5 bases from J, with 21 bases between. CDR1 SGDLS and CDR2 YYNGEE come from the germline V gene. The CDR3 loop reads CASSRGAGAEAETQYF. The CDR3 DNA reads TGTGCCAGCAGCCGGGGGGCAGGGGCTGAAGCGGAGACCCAGTACTTC.

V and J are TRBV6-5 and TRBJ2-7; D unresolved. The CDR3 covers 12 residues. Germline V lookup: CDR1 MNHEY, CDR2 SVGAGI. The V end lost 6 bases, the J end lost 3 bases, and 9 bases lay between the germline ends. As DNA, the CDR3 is TGTGCCAGCAGCTTCACGAACTACGAGCAGTACTTC. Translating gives CASSFTNYEQYF.

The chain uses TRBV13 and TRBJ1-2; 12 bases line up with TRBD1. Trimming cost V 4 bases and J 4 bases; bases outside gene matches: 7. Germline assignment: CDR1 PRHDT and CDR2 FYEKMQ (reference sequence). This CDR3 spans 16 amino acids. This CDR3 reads CASSSWDRGRLYGYTF. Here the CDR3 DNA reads TGTGCCAGCAGCTCTTGGGACAGGGGGCGTCTCTATGGCTACACCTTC.

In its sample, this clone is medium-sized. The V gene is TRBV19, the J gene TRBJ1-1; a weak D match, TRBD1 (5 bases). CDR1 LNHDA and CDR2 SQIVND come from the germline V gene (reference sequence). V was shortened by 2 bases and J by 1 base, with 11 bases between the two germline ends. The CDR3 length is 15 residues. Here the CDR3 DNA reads TGTGCCAGTAGTATATCGGGACTGACGAACACTGAAGCTTTCTTT. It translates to CASSISGLTNTEAFF.

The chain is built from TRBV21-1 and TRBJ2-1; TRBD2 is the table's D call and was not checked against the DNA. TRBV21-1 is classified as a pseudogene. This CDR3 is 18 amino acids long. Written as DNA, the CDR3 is TGTGCCAGCAGCGCGACAGTATGGGGGGGGCAGAGGTGGAATGAGCAGTTCTTC. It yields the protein CASSATVWGGQRWNEQFF.

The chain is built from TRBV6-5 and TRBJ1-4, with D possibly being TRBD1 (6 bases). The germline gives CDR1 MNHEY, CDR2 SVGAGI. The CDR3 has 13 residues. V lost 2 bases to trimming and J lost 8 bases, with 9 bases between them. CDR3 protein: CASSYRGGEKLFF. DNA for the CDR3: TGTGCCAGCAGTTACCGGGGGGGCGAAAAACTGTTTTTT.

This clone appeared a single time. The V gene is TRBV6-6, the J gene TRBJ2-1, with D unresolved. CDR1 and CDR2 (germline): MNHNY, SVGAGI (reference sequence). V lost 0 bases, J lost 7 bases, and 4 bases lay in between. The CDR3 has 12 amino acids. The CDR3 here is CASSYSRNEQFF. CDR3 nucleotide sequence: TGTGCCAGCAGTTACTCCCGAAATGAGCAGTTCTTC.

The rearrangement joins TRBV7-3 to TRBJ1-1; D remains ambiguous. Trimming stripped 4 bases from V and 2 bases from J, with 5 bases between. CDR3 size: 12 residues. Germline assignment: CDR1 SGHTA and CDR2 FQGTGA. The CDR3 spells CASSSPNTEAFF. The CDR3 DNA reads TGTGCCAGCAGCTCGCCTAACACTGAAGCTTTCTTT.

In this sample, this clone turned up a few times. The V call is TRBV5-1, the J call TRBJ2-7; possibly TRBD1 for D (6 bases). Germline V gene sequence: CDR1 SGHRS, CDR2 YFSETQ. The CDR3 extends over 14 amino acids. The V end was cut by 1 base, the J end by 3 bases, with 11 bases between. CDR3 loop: CASSLTTGSYEQYF. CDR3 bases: TGCGCCAGCAGCTTGACCACAGGGAGCTACGAGCAGTACTTC.

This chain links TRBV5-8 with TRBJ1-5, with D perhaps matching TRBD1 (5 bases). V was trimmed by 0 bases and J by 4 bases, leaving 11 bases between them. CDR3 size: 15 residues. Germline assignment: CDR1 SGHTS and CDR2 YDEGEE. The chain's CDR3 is CASSLDAGWNQPQHF. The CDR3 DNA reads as TGTGCCAGCAGCTTGGATGCAGGGTGGAATCAGCCCCAGCATTTT.